The rows below give T cell receptor beta chains drawn from one sample of a study of cytomegalovirus exposure and HLA in healthy donors. Here immunoSEQ multiplex PCR was the method, and the copy in TCRdb shows in-frame clones only, minus some. This table holds tens of thousands of clones, roughly nine tenths found once. Input material: PBMCs. These receptors all come from a woman aged 30 to 39 in good health and CMV-seronegative. Both conserved end residues are part of each CDR3. A D gene is named only where the DNA matches it firmly. Clone size is not always given. Where it is, it says once, few, many or a class for expanded clones.

d_call: TRBD2; j_call: TRBJ2-1; clone_size: .; v_call: TRBV5-4; cdr3_aa: CASSLSGGRAWSYNEQFF; cdr3_nt: TGTGCCAGCAGCTTATCTGGGGGGAGGGCCTGGTCCTACAATGAGCAGTTCTTC
d_call: TRBD2; j_call: TRBJ2-7; clone_size: .; v_call: TRBV6-5; cdr3_aa: CASRNGGGPSYEQYF; cdr3_nt: TGTGCCAGCAGAAACGGGGGGGGCCCATCCTACGAGCAGTACTTC
d_call: .; j_call: TRBJ1-1; clone_size: .; v_call: TRBV19; cdr3_aa: CASSLSRGTEAFF; cdr3_nt: TGTGCCAGTAGTCTCAGCCGGGGCACTGAAGCTTTCTTT
d_call: TRBD2; j_call: TRBJ2-1; clone_size: .; v_call: TRBV29-1; cdr3_aa: CSVAFDLAGNYNEQFF; cdr3_nt: TGCAGCGTTGCTTTTGATCTAGCGGGAAACTACAATGAGCAGTTCTTC
d_call: .; j_call: TRBJ1-1; clone_size: .; v_call: TRBV28; cdr3_aa: CASSSNGLNTEAFF; cdr3_nt: TGTGCCAGCAGTTCAAACGGTCTGAACACTGAAGCTTTCTTT
d_call: TRBD1; j_call: TRBJ2-3; clone_size: .; v_call: TRBV27; cdr3_aa: CASSPGTGGYTQYF; cdr3_nt: TGTGCCAGCAGTCCCGGGACAGGGGGCTATACGCAGTATTTT
d_call: TRBD1; j_call: TRBJ2-1; clone_size: .; v_call: TRBV5-4; cdr3_aa: CASSSWDREAYNEQFF; cdr3_nt: TGTGCCAGCAGCTCCTGGGACAGGGAGGCCTACAATGAGCAGTTCTTC
d_call: .; j_call: TRBJ1-3; clone_size: .; v_call: TRBV5-4; cdr3_aa: CASSHWTARNTIYF; cdr3_nt: TGTGCCAGCAGCCATTGGACAGCTCGAAACACCATATATTTT
d_call: TRBD1; j_call: TRBJ1-2; clone_size: .; v_call: TRBV7-9; cdr3_aa: CASSYPTGRKNYGYTF; cdr3_nt: TGTGCCAGCAGTTACCCGACAGGGAGAAAGAACTATGGCTACACCTTC
d_call: TRBD1; j_call: TRBJ1-1; clone_size: .; v_call: TRBV5-1; cdr3_aa: CASRWTGANTEAFF; cdr3_nt: TGCGCCAGCAGATGGACAGGGGCGAACACTGAAGCTTTCTTT
d_call: TRBD2; j_call: TRBJ2-7; clone_size: .; v_call: TRBV23-1; cdr3_aa: CASSQGGTSGEYEQYF; cdr3_nt: TGCGCCAGCAGTCAAGGTGGGACTAGCGGAGAATACGAGCAGTACTTC
d_call: .; j_call: TRBJ2-3; clone_size: .; v_call: TRBV18; cdr3_aa: CASSPPSVGTDTQYF; cdr3_nt: TGTGCCAGCTCACCACCTAGCGTGGGCACAGATACGCAGTATTTT
d_call: TRBD1; j_call: TRBJ1-1; clone_size: .; v_call: TRBV29-1; cdr3_aa: CSVARTGNTEAFF; cdr3_nt: TGCAGCGTTGCCCGGACAGGGAACACTGAAGCTTTCTTT
d_call: .; j_call: TRBJ2-1; clone_size: .; v_call: TRBV19; cdr3_aa: CASSIGRGTYNEQFF; cdr3_nt: TGTGCCAGTAGTATAGGCCGCGGGACCTACAATGAGCAGTTCTTC
d_call: TRBD2; j_call: TRBJ2-1; clone_size: .; v_call: TRBV7-2; cdr3_aa: CASSLLGTSGRVGNEQFF; cdr3_nt: TGTGCCAGCAGCTTGCTGGGGACTAGCGGGAGGGTCGGCAATGAGCAGTTCTTC
d_call: .; j_call: TRBJ2-3; clone_size: .; v_call: TRBV19; cdr3_aa: CASRDAGISTDTQYF; cdr3_nt: TGTGCCAGTAGAGACGCAGGGATTAGCACAGATACGCAGTATTTT
d_call: TRBD2; j_call: TRBJ2-3; clone_size: .; v_call: TRBV9; cdr3_aa: CASSNYPGGVTSTDTQYF; cdr3_nt: TGTGCCAGCAGCAATTACCCGGGAGGAGTAACGAGCACAGATACGCAGTATTTT
d_call: TRBD1; j_call: TRBJ2-7; clone_size: .; v_call: TRBV19; cdr3_aa: CASSIRTGAYEQYF; cdr3_nt: TGTGCCAGTAGTATTCGGACAGGCGCCTACGAGCAGTACTTC
d_call: .; j_call: TRBJ1-3; clone_size: .; v_call: TRBV7-2; cdr3_aa: CASSYQGSGNTIYF; cdr3_nt: TGTGCCAGCAGTTACCAGGGATCTGGAAACACCATATATTTT
d_call: .; j_call: TRBJ1-2; clone_size: .; v_call: TRBV6-5; cdr3_aa: CASSRQSSYGYTF; cdr3_nt: TGTGCCAGCAGCCGACAGAGTTCGTATGGCTACACCTTC
d_call: .; j_call: TRBJ2-2; clone_size: once; v_call: TRBV19; cdr3_aa: CASSHLRELFF; cdr3_nt: TGTGCCAGTAGTCACTTACGGGAGCTGTTTTTT
d_call: TRBD1; j_call: TRBJ2-2; clone_size: .; v_call: TRBV30; cdr3_aa: CAWNRGLGVFF; cdr3_nt: TGTGCCTGGAATAGGGGGCTGGGGGTGTTTTTT
d_call: TRBD2; j_call: TRBJ2-1; clone_size: .; v_call: TRBV5-1; cdr3_aa: CASSAGTSGSNEQFF; cdr3_nt: TGCGCCAGCAGCGCCGGGACTAGCGGGAGTAATGAGCAGTTCTTC
d_call: .; j_call: TRBJ2-1; clone_size: .; v_call: TRBV5-1; cdr3_aa: CASSQGGVSSYNEQFF; cdr3_nt: TGCGCCAGCAGCCAAGGAGGAGTCAGCTCCTACAATGAGCAGTTCTTC
d_call: TRBD2; j_call: TRBJ2-1; clone_size: .; v_call: TRBV5-5; cdr3_aa: CASRDPGLATNEQFF; cdr3_nt: TGTGCCAGCAGGGACCCGGGACTAGCGACCAATGAGCAGTTCTTC
d_call: TRBD2; j_call: TRBJ2-3; clone_size: .; v_call: TRBV18; cdr3_aa: CASSRTSGRAGTDTQYF; cdr3_nt: TGTGCCAGCTCACGGACTAGCGGGAGGGCCGGGACAGATACGCAGTATTTT
d_call: TRBD1; j_call: TRBJ1-2; clone_size: .; v_call: TRBV28; cdr3_aa: CASTPGGKHYGYTF; cdr3_nt: TGTGCCAGCACCCCAGGGGGCAAGCACTATGGCTACACCTTC
d_call: TRBD1; j_call: TRBJ2-7; clone_size: .; v_call: TRBV10-3; cdr3_aa: CAISDRTGDSYEQYF; cdr3_nt: TGTGCCATCAGTGATCGGACAGGGGACTCCTACGAGCAGTACTTC
d_call: TRBD2; j_call: TRBJ2-5; clone_size: .; v_call: TRBV9; cdr3_aa: CASSVASGKETQYF; cdr3_nt: TGTGCCAGCAGCGTAGCTAGCGGGAAGGAGACCCAGTACTTC
d_call: TRBD1; j_call: TRBJ1-5; clone_size: .; v_call: TRBV2; cdr3_aa: CASSTDRVGGQPQHF; cdr3_nt: TGTGCCAGCAGCACTGACAGGGTTGGGGGTCAGCCCCAGCATTTT
d_call: .; j_call: TRBJ1-1; clone_size: .; v_call: TRBV25-1; cdr3_aa: CASSESGGTEAFF; cdr3_nt: TGTGCCAGCAGTGAATCTGGAGGCACTGAAGCTTTCTTT
d_call: TRBD1; j_call: TRBJ1-1; clone_size: few; v_call: TRBV9; cdr3_aa: CASSSRTGDNTEAFF; cdr3_nt: TGTGCCAGCAGCTCTCGGACAGGGGACAACACTGAAGCTTTCTTT
d_call: TRBD1; j_call: TRBJ1-1; clone_size: .; v_call: TRBV6-5; cdr3_aa: CASGGQGWGNTEAFF; cdr3_nt: TGTGCCAGCGGCGGACAGGGTTGGGGGAACACTGAAGCTTTCTTT
d_call: .; j_call: TRBJ1-4; clone_size: .; v_call: TRBV4-3; cdr3_aa: CASSQDGGGTTEKLFF; cdr3_nt: TGCGCCAGCAGCCAAGATGGGGGTGGGACAACCGAAAAACTGTTTTTT
d_call: TRBD1; j_call: TRBJ2-3; clone_size: .; v_call: TRBV5-6; cdr3_aa: CASSSGQEQYF; cdr3_nt: TGTGCCAGCAGCTCCGGACAGGAGCAGTATTTT
d_call: TRBD1; j_call: TRBJ1-5; clone_size: .; v_call: TRBV30; cdr3_aa: CAWSLQGTSLQPQHF; cdr3_nt: TGTGCCTGGAGTTTACAGGGGACCTCTCTTCAGCCCCAGCATTTT
d_call: TRBD1; j_call: TRBJ2-7; clone_size: .; v_call: TRBV5-6; cdr3_aa: CASSRRDSYEQYF; cdr3_nt: TGTGCCAGCAGCCGTCGGGACAGCTACGAGCAGTACTTC
d_call: TRBD1; j_call: TRBJ1-1; clone_size: once; v_call: TRBV5-1; cdr3_aa: CASSLGDREGTEAFF; cdr3_nt: TGCGCCAGCAGCTTGGGGGACAGGGAGGGCACTGAAGCTTTCTTT
d_call: .; j_call: TRBJ2-5; clone_size: .; v_call: TRBV28; cdr3_aa: CASSSYQGGETQYF; cdr3_nt: TGTGCCAGCAGTTCTTACCAGGGAGGCGAGACCCAGTACTTC
d_call: .; j_call: TRBJ2-3; clone_size: .; v_call: TRBV29-1; cdr3_aa: CSVEDPATRRDTQYF; cdr3_nt: TGCAGCGTTGAAGATCCGGCAACCCGGAGAGATACGCAGTATTTT
d_call: .; j_call: TRBJ2-1; clone_size: once; v_call: TRBV30; cdr3_aa: CAWSLRTGNEQFF; cdr3_nt: TGTGCCTGGAGTCTGCGAACGGGGAATGAGCAGTTCTTC
d_call: .; j_call: TRBJ2-2; clone_size: .; v_call: TRBV6-4; cdr3_aa: CASSDGRGDTGELFF; cdr3_nt: TGTGCCAGCAGTGACGGCAGGGGTGACACCGGGGAGCTGTTTTTT
d_call: .; j_call: TRBJ2-3; clone_size: .; v_call: TRBV29-1; cdr3_aa: CSERRQTDTQYF; cdr3_nt: TGCAGCGAACGAAGACAGACCGATACGCAGTATTTT
d_call: TRBD1; j_call: TRBJ2-5; clone_size: .; v_call: TRBV7-6; cdr3_aa: CASSLQPGQGGETQYF; cdr3_nt: TGTGCCAGCAGCTTACAACCGGGACAGGGGGGGGAGACCCAGTACTTC
d_call: TRBD1; j_call: TRBJ2-7; clone_size: .; v_call: TRBV9; cdr3_aa: CASAPGTAPYEQYF; cdr3_nt: TGTGCCAGCGCCCCGGGGACAGCACCCTACGAGCAGTACTTC
d_call: .; j_call: TRBJ1-4; clone_size: .; v_call: TRBV2; cdr3_aa: CASSKTQYNEKLFF; cdr3_nt: TGTGCCAGCAGTAAGACACAGTATAATGAAAAACTGTTTTTT
d_call: TRBD1; j_call: TRBJ1-1; clone_size: .; v_call: TRBV30; cdr3_aa: CAWNRGSDTEAFF; cdr3_nt: TGTGCCTGGAACAGGGGGAGTGACACTGAAGCTTTCTTT
d_call: TRBD1; j_call: TRBJ1-1; clone_size: .; v_call: TRBV19; cdr3_aa: CASSIDTILSGTGKNTEAFF; cdr3_nt: TGTGCCAGTAGTATCGATACAATCCTCTCTGGGACAGGGAAAAACACTGAAGCTTTCTTT